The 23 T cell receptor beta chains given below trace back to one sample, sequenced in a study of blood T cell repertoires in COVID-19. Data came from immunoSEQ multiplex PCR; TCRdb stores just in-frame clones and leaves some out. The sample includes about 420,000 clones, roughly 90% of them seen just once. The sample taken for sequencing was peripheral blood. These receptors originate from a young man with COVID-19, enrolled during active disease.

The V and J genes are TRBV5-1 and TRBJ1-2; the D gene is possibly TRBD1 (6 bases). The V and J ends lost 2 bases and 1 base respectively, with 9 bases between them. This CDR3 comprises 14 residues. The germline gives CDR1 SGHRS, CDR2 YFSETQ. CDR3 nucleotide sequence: TGCGCCAGCAGCTTACCGGACAGTAACTATGGCTACACCTTC. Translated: CASSLPDSNYGYTF.

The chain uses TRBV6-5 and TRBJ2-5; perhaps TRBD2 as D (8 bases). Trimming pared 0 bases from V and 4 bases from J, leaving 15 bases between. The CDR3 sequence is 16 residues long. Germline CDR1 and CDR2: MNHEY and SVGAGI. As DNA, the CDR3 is TGTGCCAGCAGTTACTCGCACGGGAGGGGGCGAGAGACCCAGTACTTC. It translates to CASSYSHGRGRETQYF.

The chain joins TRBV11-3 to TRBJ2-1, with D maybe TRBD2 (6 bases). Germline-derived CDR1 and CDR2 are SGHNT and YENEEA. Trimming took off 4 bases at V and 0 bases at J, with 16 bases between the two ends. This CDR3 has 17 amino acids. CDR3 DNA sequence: TGTGCCAGCAGCTCCAGCGAGCGGGCTAGCTCCTACAATGAGCAGTTCTTC. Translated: CASSSSERASSYNEQFF.

DNA of the CDR3: TGTGCTAGTGGGGGATTTTGGACAGGGAACACTGAAGCTTTCTTT. It codes for CASGGFWTGNTEAFF. This sequence joins TRBV12-5 and TRBJ1-1, with 7 bases fitting TRBD1. The CDR3 has 15 residues. CDR1 is LGHNT, CDR2 FRNRAP, per germline. V trimming: 6 bases; J trimming: 1 base; junction bases outside the gene matches: 8.

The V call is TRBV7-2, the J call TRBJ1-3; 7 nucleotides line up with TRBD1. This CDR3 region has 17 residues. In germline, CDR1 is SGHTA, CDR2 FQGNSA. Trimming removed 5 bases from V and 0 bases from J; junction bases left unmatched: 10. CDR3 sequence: CASSLQGPVASGNTIYF. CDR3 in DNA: TGTGCCAGCAGCCTACAGGGGCCGGTGGCCTCTGGAAACACCATATATTTT. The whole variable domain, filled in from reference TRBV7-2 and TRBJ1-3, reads GAGVSQSPSNKVTEKGKDVELRCDPISGHTALYWYRQSLGQGLEFLIYFQGNSAPDKSGLPSDRFSAERTGGSVSTLTIQRTQQEDSAVYLCASSLQGPVASGNTIYFGEGSWLTVV.

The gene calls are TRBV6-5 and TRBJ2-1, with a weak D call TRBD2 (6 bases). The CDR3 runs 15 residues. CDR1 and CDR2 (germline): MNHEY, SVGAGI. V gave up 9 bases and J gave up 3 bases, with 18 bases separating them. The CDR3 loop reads CASSPTGVGYNEQFF. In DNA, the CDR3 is TGTGCCAGTTCCCCTACGGGGGTCGGCTACAATGAGCAGTTCTTC.

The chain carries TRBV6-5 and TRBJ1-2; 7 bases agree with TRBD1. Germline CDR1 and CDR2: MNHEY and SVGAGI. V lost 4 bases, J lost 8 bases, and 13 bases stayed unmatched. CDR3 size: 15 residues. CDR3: CASSSRGDSVRGYTF. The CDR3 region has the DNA TGTGCCAGCAGTTCTCGCGGGGACAGCGTTAGGGGCTACACCTTC.

The CDR3 protein is CASSPGQGNQPQHF. The DNA for the CDR3 is TGTGCCAGCAGCCCAGGACAGGGCAATCAGCCCCAGCATTTT. The V and J genes are TRBV6-5 and TRBJ1-5, with 7 bases matching TRBD1. V was pared by 6 bases and J by 2 bases, with 4 bases of the junction left unmatched. CDR3 size: 14 residues. Looked up from germline, CDR1 is MNHEY and CDR2 is SVGAGI.

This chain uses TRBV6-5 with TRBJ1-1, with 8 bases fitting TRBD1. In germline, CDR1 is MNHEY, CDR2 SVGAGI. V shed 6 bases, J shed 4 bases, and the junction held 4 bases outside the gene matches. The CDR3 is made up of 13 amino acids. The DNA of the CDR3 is TGTGCCAGCAGAGGGACAGGTTTCACTGAAGCTTTCTTT. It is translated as CASRGTGFTEAFF.

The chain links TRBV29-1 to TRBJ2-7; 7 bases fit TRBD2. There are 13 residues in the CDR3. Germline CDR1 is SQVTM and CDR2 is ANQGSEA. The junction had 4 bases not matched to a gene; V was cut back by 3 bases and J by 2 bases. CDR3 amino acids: CSVDKLAPYEQYF. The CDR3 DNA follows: TGCAGCGTTGACAAACTAGCGCCCTACGAGCAGTACTTC.

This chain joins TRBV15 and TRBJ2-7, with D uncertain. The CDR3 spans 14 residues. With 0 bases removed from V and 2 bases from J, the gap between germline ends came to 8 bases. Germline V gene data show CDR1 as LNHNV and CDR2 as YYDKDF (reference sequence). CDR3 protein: CATSRDGLPYEQYF. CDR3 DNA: TGTGCCACCAGCAGAGATGGCCTCCCCTACGAGCAGTACTTC.

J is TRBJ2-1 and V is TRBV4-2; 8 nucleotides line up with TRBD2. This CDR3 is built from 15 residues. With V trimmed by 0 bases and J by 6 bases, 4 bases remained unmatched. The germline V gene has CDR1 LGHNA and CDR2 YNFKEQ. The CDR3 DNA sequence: TGTGCCAGCAGCCAAGATCGACGGGGGGGCAATGAGCAGTTCTTC. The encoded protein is CASSQDRRGGNEQFF.

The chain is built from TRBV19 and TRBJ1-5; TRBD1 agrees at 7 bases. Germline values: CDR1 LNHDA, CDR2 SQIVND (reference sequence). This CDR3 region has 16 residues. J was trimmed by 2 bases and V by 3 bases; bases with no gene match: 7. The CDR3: CASSILPGQGNQPQHF. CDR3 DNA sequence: TGTGCCAGTAGTATCCTGCCTGGACAGGGCAATCAGCCCCAGCATTTT. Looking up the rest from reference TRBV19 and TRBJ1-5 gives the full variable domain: DGGITQSPKYLFRKEGQNVTLSCEQNLNHDAMYWYRQDPGQGLRLIYYSQIVNDFQKGDIAEGYSVSREKKESFPLTVTSAQKNPTAFYLCASSILPGQGNQPQHFGDGTRLSIL.

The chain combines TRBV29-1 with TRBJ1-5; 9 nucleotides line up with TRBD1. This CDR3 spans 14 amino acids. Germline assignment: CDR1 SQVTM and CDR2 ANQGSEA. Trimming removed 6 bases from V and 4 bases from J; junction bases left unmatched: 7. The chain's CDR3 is CSVTGTGTNQPQHF. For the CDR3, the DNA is TGCAGCGTCACCGGGACAGGGACTAATCAGCCCCAGCATTTT.

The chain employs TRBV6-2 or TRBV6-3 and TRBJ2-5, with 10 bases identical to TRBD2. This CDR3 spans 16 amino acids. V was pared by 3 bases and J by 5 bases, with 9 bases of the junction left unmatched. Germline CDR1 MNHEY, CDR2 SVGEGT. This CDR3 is CASSYFASGSPETQYF. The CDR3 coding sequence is TGTGCCAGCAGTTATTTCGCTAGCGGGAGTCCTGAGACCCAGTACTTC.

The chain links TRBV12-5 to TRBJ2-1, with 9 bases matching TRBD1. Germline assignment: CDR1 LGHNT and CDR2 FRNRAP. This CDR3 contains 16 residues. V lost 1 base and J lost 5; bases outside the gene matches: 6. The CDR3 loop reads CASGLDPGTGNNEQFF. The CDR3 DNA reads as TGTGCTAGTGGTTTGGACCCCGGGACAGGGAACAATGAGCAGTTCTTC.

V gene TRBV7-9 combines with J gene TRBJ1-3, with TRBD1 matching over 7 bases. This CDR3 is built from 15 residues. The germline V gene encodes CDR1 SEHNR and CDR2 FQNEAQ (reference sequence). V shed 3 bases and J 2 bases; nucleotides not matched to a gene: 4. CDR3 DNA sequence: TGTGCCAGCAGCTTTTATACAGGGGCTGGAAACACCATATATTTT. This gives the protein CASSFYTGAGNTIYF.

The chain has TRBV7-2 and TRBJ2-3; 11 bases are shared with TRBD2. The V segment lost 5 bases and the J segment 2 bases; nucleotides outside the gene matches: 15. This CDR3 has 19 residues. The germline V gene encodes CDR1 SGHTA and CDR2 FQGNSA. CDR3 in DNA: TGTGCCAGCAGCCCCCTAGGGCTAGCGGGGGGCTTATTCACAGATACGCAGTATTTT. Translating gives CASSPLGLAGGLFTDTQYF.

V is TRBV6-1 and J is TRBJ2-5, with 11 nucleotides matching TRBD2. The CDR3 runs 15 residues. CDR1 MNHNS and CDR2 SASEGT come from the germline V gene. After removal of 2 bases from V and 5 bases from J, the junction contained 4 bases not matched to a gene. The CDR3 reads CASSETSGGWETQYF. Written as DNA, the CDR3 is TGTGCCAGCAGTGAAACTAGCGGGGGTTGGGAGACCCAGTACTTC.

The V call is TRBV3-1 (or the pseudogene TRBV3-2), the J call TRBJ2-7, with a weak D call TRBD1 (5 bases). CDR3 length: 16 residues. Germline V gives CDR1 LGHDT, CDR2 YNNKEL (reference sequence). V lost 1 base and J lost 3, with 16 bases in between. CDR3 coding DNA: TGTGCCAGCAGCCAAGTGACTGAGACAGCTTACTACGAGCAGTACTTC. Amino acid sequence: CASSQVTETAYYEQYF.

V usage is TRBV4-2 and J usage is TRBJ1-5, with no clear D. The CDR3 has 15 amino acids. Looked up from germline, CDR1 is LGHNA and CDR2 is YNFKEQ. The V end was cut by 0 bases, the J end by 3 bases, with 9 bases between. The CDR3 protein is CASSQEGGNNQPQHF. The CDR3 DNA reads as TGTGCCAGCAGCCAAGAGGGAGGGAACAATCAGCCCCAGCATTTT.

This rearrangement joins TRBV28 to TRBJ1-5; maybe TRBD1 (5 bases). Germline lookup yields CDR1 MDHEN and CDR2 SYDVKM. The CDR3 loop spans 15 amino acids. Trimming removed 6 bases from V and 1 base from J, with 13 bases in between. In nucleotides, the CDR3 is TGTGCCAGCAGCAAAACGGGGGGGAGCAATCAGCCCCAGCATTTT. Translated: CASSKTGGSNQPQHF. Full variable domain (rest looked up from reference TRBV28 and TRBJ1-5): DVKVTQSSRYLVKRTGEKVFLECVQDMDHENMFWYRQDPGLGLRLIYFSYDVKMKEKGDIPEGYSVSREKKERFSLILESASTNQTSMYLCASSKTGGSNQPQHFGDGTRLSIL.

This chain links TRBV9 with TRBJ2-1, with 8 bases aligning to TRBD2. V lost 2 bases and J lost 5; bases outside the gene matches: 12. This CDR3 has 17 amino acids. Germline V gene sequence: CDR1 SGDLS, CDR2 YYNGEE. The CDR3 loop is CASSVRPGTSSHNEQFF. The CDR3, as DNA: TGTGCCAGCAGCGTTCGACCCGGGACTAGTTCCCACAATGAGCAGTTCTTC.